This TCR beta chain derives from a study of cytotoxic CD8 clonotypes in ibrutinib-treated CLL. TCRdb keeps only in-frame clones here, not all; method: immunoSEQ multiplex PCR. The data contain 110,000 to 150,000 clones, approximately 75% of them singletons. This clone has only a few counts. V lost 8 bases, J lost 4 bases, and 4 bases stayed unmatched. The V gene's germline CDR1 is ENHRY and CDR2 SYGVKD. CDR3 length equals 12 residues. The sample in question was PBMCs, obtained after 12 months of ibrutinib treatment. This clonotype was obtained from a human donor with chronic lymphocytic leukemia. J is TRBJ2-7 and V is TRBV10-3, with TRBD1 identical over 8 bases. CDR3 amino acids: CAIDRGDYEQYF. CDR3 nucleotides: TGTGCCATCGACAGGGGTGATTACGAGCAGTACTTC.